The 24 T cell receptor beta chains in this list originate from one sample, sequenced in a study of cytomegalovirus exposure and HLA in healthy donors. 60 Vbeta and 13 Jbeta primers were used in PCR. Clones were read by immunoSEQ multiplex PCR, and TCRdb kept only the in-frame ones, dropping some. In the table there are some 150,000 clones, roughly a tenth of which are singletons. Sequenced input: PBMCs. The receptors derive from a male donor in good health and CMV-seronegative.

V is TRBV11-2 and J is TRBJ1-5, with unresolved D. Germline CDR1 is SGHAT and CDR2 is FQNNGV. This CDR3 has 15 amino acids. V was trimmed by 0 bases and J by 4 bases, leaving 10 bases between them. DNA for the CDR3: TGTGCCAGCAGCTTAGATCTGTTCCTTAATCAGCCCCAGCATTTT. Its translation: CASSLDLFLNQPQHF.

The chain couples TRBV19 to TRBJ1-6; D might be TRBD1 (6 bases). This CDR3 is built from 16 residues. Germline V gene data show CDR1 as LNHDA and CDR2 as SQIVND (reference sequence). V dropped 1 base and J dropped 9 bases, with 16 bases sitting between them. The CDR3, as DNA: TGTGCCAGTAGTATAGCTCCGACAGGATCGGCTTCACCCCTCCACTTT. It codes for CASSIAPTGSASPLHF.

The chain carries TRBV10-3 and TRBJ1-1, with D unclear. Trimming removed 7 bases at V and 4 bases at J, with 7 bases between. From germline, CDR1 is ENHRY and CDR2 SYGVKD. The CDR3 sequence is 11 residues long. The chain's CDR3 is CAIMGGTEAFF. The CDR3 bases are TGTGCCATCATGGGAGGCACTGAAGCTTTCTTT.

This clone showed up just a few times. V and J are TRBV4-3 and TRBJ2-7; 7 nucleotides align to TRBD2. The CDR3 consists of 15 residues. Germline loops: CDR1 LGHNA, CDR2 YSLEER. The V and J ends lost 3 bases and 3 bases, in that order; junction bases with no gene match: 8. In nucleotides, the CDR3 is TGCGCCAGCAGCCAGTGGTCTGGGGGGGGCTACGAGCAGTACTTC. Encoded protein: CASSQWSGGGYEQYF.

This clone was found a few times. The V gene is TRBV5-6, the J gene TRBJ2-7, with 14 bases that match TRBD2. The CDR3 extends over 14 amino acids. Germline trimming cut 4 bases from V and 3 bases from J; bases unmatched to any gene: 0. CDR1 and CDR2 (germline): SGHDT, YYEEEE. The CDR3 loop is CASSGTSGSYEQYF. CDR3 DNA: TGTGCCAGCAGCGGGACTAGCGGGAGCTACGAGCAGTACTTC.

This chain connects TRBV4-3 to TRBJ1-1; no definite D call. This CDR3 region has 17 residues. V was shortened by 0 bases and J by 1 base, with 15 bases between the two germline ends. The germline gives CDR1 LGHNA, CDR2 YSLEER. This chain's CDR3 is CASSQDLNSQRNTEAFF. In DNA form, the CDR3 reads TGCGCCAGCAGCCAAGATTTGAACAGCCAAAGGAACACTGAAGCTTTCTTT.

This clone has only a few counts. This chain joins TRBV1 and TRBJ1-6. TRBV1 represents a pseudogene. This CDR3 comprises 19 residues. CDR3 DNA sequence: TGCACCAGCAGCCAAGAAAAGCAGGAGGGGCGGGACGATAATTCACACCTCCACTTT. The encoded protein is CTSSQEKQEGRDDNSHLHF.

V and J are TRBV28 and TRBJ1-1; TRBD1 is a possible D gene (5 bases). Germline V gives CDR1 MDHEN, CDR2 SYDVKM. Trimming removed 9 bases from V and 6 bases from J, with 23 bases in between. The CDR3 length is 15 residues. The CDR3: CASLPPAGQIAEAFF. DNA of the CDR3: TGTGCCAGTCTCCCCCCAGCGGGGCAGATAGCTGAAGCTTTCTTT.

This clone has only a few counts. This sequence joins TRBV5-1 and TRBJ2-7; D remains ambiguous. This CDR3 is built from 13 residues. Deletions cut 0 bases from V and 5 bases from J, with 9 bases between. CDR1 and CDR2 (germline): SGHRS, YFSETQ. The CDR3 nucleotides are TGCGCCAGCAGCTTGGCCGGTGCCCACGAGCAGTACTTC. Amino acids: CASSLAGAHEQYF.

This chain joins TRBV10-3 and TRBJ1-2; D may be TRBD1 (5 bases). The length of the CDR3 is 13 residues. From germline, CDR1 is ENHRY and CDR2 SYGVKD. V shed 0 bases and J shed 8 bases, with 10 bases lying between them. Here the CDR3 reads CAISESPGFGYTF. Here the CDR3 DNA reads TGTGCCATCAGTGAGTCCCCAGGGTTCGGCTACACCTTC.

This rearrangement joins TRBV30 to TRBJ2-3, with TRBD2 matching 8 bases. Trimming took 3 bases from V and 6 from J; bases not matched to a gene: 8. Germline loops: CDR1 GTSNPN, CDR2 SVGIG (reference sequence). The CDR3 covers 14 residues. CDR3 nucleotide sequence: TGTGCCTGGAGGAAAGCGGGAGTTCGGGATACGCAGTATTTT. Protein sequence: CAWRKAGVRDTQYF.

This clone has just a few counts. The rearrangement links TRBV5-1 to TRBJ2-7; no reliable D call. The germline V and J ends were trimmed by 0 bases and 2 bases, with 12 bases remaining between them. The germline V gene encodes CDR1 SGHRS and CDR2 YFSETQ. The CDR3 is 15 residues long. In DNA, the CDR3 is TGCGCCAGCAGCTTGGTGGGCCCTATGCCCTACGAGCAGTACTTC. Encoded protein: CASSLVGPMPYEQYF.

V and J are TRBV11-3 and TRBJ2-1; D perhaps matches TRBD1 (6 bases). The germline V gene encodes CDR1 SGHNT and CDR2 YENEEA. The CDR3 runs 14 residues. The V gene lost 5 bases and the J gene lost 6 bases, with 14 bases spanning the gap. CDR3 in amino acids: CASSLLGQFNEQFF. The CDR3 nucleotides read TGTGCCAGCAGCCTCCTCGGACAGTTCAATGAGCAGTTCTTC.

The rearrangement links TRBV7-2 to TRBJ1-1; D is perhaps TRBD1 (6 bases). CDR1 and CDR2 (germline): SGHTA, FQGNSA. The CDR3 sequence is 15 residues long. Trimming removed 2 bases at V and 4 bases at J, with 14 bases between. CDR3 in DNA: TGTGCCAGCAGCTTAACAACAGGGAAGGGCACTGAAGCTTTCTTT. Protein: CASSLTTGKGTEAFF.

The chain joins TRBV5-1 to TRBJ1-1; TRBD1 matches 9 bases. The V and J ends lost 3 bases and 7 bases, in that order; junction bases with no gene match: 7. The germline gives CDR1 SGHRS, CDR2 YFSETQ. CDR3 length: 14 amino acids. CDR3 loop: CASSSVPGQGEAFF. CDR3 sequence (DNA): TGCGCCAGCAGCTCTGTCCCGGGACAGGGTGAAGCTTTCTTT.

This clone was counted between two and nine times. The chain couples TRBV6-5 to TRBJ1-1, with D maybe TRBD1 (6 bases). V was shortened by 5 bases and J by 0 bases, with 7 bases between the two germline ends. This CDR3 has 13 amino acids. Germline V gene data show CDR1 as MNHEY and CDR2 as SVGAGI. This CDR3 is CASSQGLNTEAFF. CDR3 sequence (DNA): TGTGCCAGCAGTCAGGGGCTGAACACTGAAGCTTTCTTT.

This clone has just a few counts. The rearrangement joins TRBV5-4 to TRBJ1-4; weak D call: TRBD1 (6 bases). This CDR3 has 14 amino acids. Trimming shortened V by 0 bases and J by 5 bases, and 8 bases separated the two germline ends. Per the germline V gene, CDR1 is SGHNT and CDR2 is YYREEE (reference sequence). The DNA of the CDR3 is TGTGCCAGCAGCTTGGCCCAGGGGAATGAAAAACTGTTTTTT. Translating gives CASSLAQGNEKLFF.

This clone was counted a few times. The chain couples TRBV6-5 to TRBJ1-1; 7 bases match TRBD1. V lost 5 bases and J lost 6; bases outside the gene matches: 12. The germline V gene has CDR1 MNHEY and CDR2 SVGAGI. This CDR3 is built from 15 residues. CDR3 sequence (DNA): TGTGCCAGCAGTCTCAGACAGGGAGAAGGTTCTGAAGCTTTCTTT. Its protein is CASSLRQGEGSEAFF.

The chain carries TRBV7-8 and TRBJ2-2; TRBD2 matches 8 bases. V shed 3 bases, J shed 4 bases, and the junction held 10 bases outside the gene matches. In germline, CDR1 is SGHVS, CDR2 FQNEAQ. This CDR3 is built from 17 residues. Here the CDR3 reads CASSFAGGAAATGELFF. In nucleotides, the CDR3 is TGTGCCAGCAGCTTCGCCGGGGGGGCAGCAGCCACCGGGGAGCTGTTTTTT.

This clone was seen more than once but under ten times. This rearrangement joins TRBV4-2 to TRBJ2-1, with D possibly matching TRBD2 (5 bases). The CDR3 has 15 residues. Trimming cost V 6 bases and J 0 bases, with 12 bases left between them. In germline, CDR1 is LGHNA, CDR2 YNFKEQ. The CDR3 DNA reads TGTGCCAGCAGTCCCCAGACTAACTCCTACAATGAGCAGTTCTTC. Amino acids: CASSPQTNSYNEQFF.

The gene calls are TRBV19 and TRBJ2-1; 7 nucleotides match TRBD2. Germline V gives CDR1 LNHDA, CDR2 SQIVND (reference sequence). V trimming: 6 bases; J trimming: 6 bases; junction bases outside the gene matches: 5. The length of the CDR3 is 13 residues. CDR3 in amino acids: CASRWEGLNEQFF. CDR3 sequence (DNA): TGTGCCAGTAGGTGGGAGGGCCTCAATGAGCAGTTCTTC. Variable domain in full (rest from reference TRBV19 and TRBJ2-1): DGGITQSPKYLFRKEGQNVTLSCEQNLNHDAMYWYRQDPGQGLRLIYYSQIVNDFQKGDIAEGYSVSREKKESFPLTVTSAQKNPTAFYLCASRWEGLNEQFFGPGTRLTVL.

This clone has just one count. The chain links TRBV5-1 to TRBJ2-2; D is unresolved. This CDR3 is 14 amino acids long. Germline CDR1 reads SGHRS; CDR2 reads YFSETQ. V was clipped by 2 bases and J by 1 base, with 6 bases between them. The CDR3 loop reads CASSLQQNTGELFF. In DNA, the CDR3 is TGCGCCAGCAGCTTACAGCAGAACACCGGGGAGCTGTTTTTT.

The rearrangement uses TRBV27 and TRBJ2-6; D gene ambiguous. V gave up 4 bases and J gave up 3 bases, with 10 bases separating them. This CDR3 is built from 15 residues. CDR1 and CDR2 (germline): MNHEY, SMNVEV (reference sequence). CDR3 sequence: CASSSLSGGANVLTF. In nucleotides, the CDR3 is TGTGCCAGCAGTTCCTTATCCGGTGGGGCCAACGTCCTGACTTTC.

The chain joins TRBV5-4 to TRBJ1-2; 10 bases match TRBD1. Looked up from germline, CDR1 is SGHNT and CDR2 is YYREEE (reference sequence). V lost 3 bases and J lost 6; bases outside the gene matches: 2. The CDR3 covers 13 residues. This chain's CDR3 is CASSWGTGDGYTF. DNA of the CDR3: TGTGCCAGCAGCTGGGGGACAGGGGATGGCTACACCTTC.